Given below is one TCR beta chain in context. This clone was found a few times. The target of this receptor is not known. No clone much larger than this one lies a single base away; base qualities are absent. CDR1 and CDR2 are drawn from the germline V gene: SQVTM, ANQGSEA. V trim: 0 bases; J trim: 4 bases; unmatched bases: 9. The CDR3 contains 16 residues, cysteine and phenylalanine counted. Only the CDR3 portion is preserved as DNA: 48 bases, with reading frame beginning at the first base. The sample comes from a study of cytomegalovirus exposure and HLA in healthy donors (dated by TCRdb to 2017 to 2019). About the full investigation: An earlier analysis of approximately 640 of the donors reported 250 to 300 Gb of sequence data and approximately 110 million unique TCR beta sequences from about 179 million T cells. Every discovery cohort repertoire had been produced on one sequencing platform. Roughly 300 gigabases of sequencing data and roughly 80 million unique TCR sequences made up an early release that covered 500 to 700 HLA-typed donors. Genome-wide SNP genotypes for about 65% of the roughly 700 donors were used in a later genetic analysis, which treated that subset as a discovery cohort. Roughly five DR-DQ haplotypes were handled as single units for association and clustering, since linkage in the cohort was strong. Using immunosequencing, the study profiled T cell repertoires from around 680 subjects and related those repertoires to cytomegalovirus serostatus. Donor age, sex, ethnicity and CMV serostatus were compiled together with the repertoire data. In addition to the first cohort of 666 subjects, a separate validation cohort of approximately 130 different subjects was used. Typing coverage differed by locus: A, B, C, DRB1 and DQB1 were typed in about 629-630 donors, DQA1 in 500 to 550, DPA1 in around 580, and DPB1 in 450 to 490. In a later analysis, previously published TCR beta repertoires from 550 to 700 donors were re-analyzed and high-resolution HLA genotyping was added so that TCR occurrence patterns could be studied. To decide whether each TCR beta V gene segment behaved as functional or pseudogenic, an earlier analysis of some 600 of the donors relied on high-throughput TCR beta sequencing. To predict cytomegalovirus infection status, the study brought together high-throughput TCR immunosequencing, statistical association of individual TCRs with disease status, and machine learning. Class I and class II HLA loci were covered by the typing at four-digit resolution. On average, roughly 200,000 unique TCR beta nucleotide sequences were sequenced per donor among 350 to 400 genotyped donors of the cohort, with around 19% of those sequences being non-productive. Rather than drawing on any new phenotypic data, the later analysis identified candidate immune exposures from TCR beta sequences and the way those sequences occurred across donors. Among the roughly 390 genotyped donors, about 85% belonged to the genetic ancestry cluster associated with self-reported Caucasian donors. The study aimed to test whether cataloging public T cell receptors could reveal signatures of past pathogen exposure. Broad study findings and their caveats: In vitro tests confirmed that a few of the cytomegalovirus-associated TCR beta chains recognize cytomegalovirus antigens. This cohort had only TCR beta chains sequenced, and the lack of alpha or paired-chain data limited which features could be detected. Correlated functional status among segregating V segments might reflect linkage disequilibrium, but an unknown experimental factor could not be ruled out. The 87-base-pair reads could not distinguish some IMGT-functional V segments, including TRBV6-2 and TRBV6-3, so those segments were excluded. The authors suggested that the approach could potentially be generalized to other disease states and immunological phenotypes. The earlier analysis of 587 of the donors excluded approximately 17 rarely observed V segments, including chromosome 9 orphons, because counts were too low. A further reported finding was that TCR beta sequences accurately predicted the HLA-A and HLA-B alleles for most subjects in the first cohort. An earlier analysis of 587 of the donors showed that most TCR beta V segments appeared in productive rearrangements either about 87% or about 30% of the time, which broadly matched IMGT annotations. A later analysis found that HLA-associated TCR beta chains were more clonally expanded and had lower generation probabilities than equally common non-associated chains. Presence/absence analyses assumed roughly uniform sequencing depth across donors, an assumption that may not hold. A later analysis associated about 17,000 TCR beta sequences with specific HLA alleles at a false discovery rate of 0.05. According to a later genetic analysis, donors in an Asian-associated ancestry cluster had fewer N-insertions in productive TCRs than the roughly 700-donor mean. When HLA alleles, especially DR and DQ, strongly co-occurred, attributing TCR associations to individual alleles was difficult. Most TCR sequences were observed very rarely across donors, whereas some public TCRs were present in many individuals. Several of the top co-occurrence clusters appeared to be linked to parvovirus B19, influenza, CMV and Epstein-Barr virus, according to a later analysis. A group of highly shared sequence variants was considered likely to be a technical artifact of the sequencing pipeline. An association between a missense DCLRE1C variant and V-gene and J-gene trimming of TCR beta chains was found in a later genetic analysis and replicated in an independent cohort. In a later analysis, most CMV-associated TCR beta chains were found to appear HLA-restricted, with HLA associations seemingly driven largely by CMV exposure. Immune exposure information for the cohort was limited to CMV serostatus. The study listed 150 to 200 TCR beta chains as associated with cytomegalovirus. HLA typing was unavailable for some donors at each locus, so association tests used only the typed subset. The classifier was reported to diagnose cytomegalovirus status with high specificity and sensitivity in both the original and validation cohorts. In a later analysis, the rate of TCR association differed among HLA loci, with DRB1 alleles having the most associated TCRs and HLA-C alleles having the fewest.

The cohort comprised 666 healthy bone marrow donors. At the time of sampling, every cohort member was nominally healthy, though immune exposures that went unrecorded were likely present. The donor tested CMV seropositive, placing the donor among the 250 to 300 seropositive members of the cohort. Each donor provided a peripheral blood sample, and peripheral blood mononuclear cells were used for TCR beta sequencing. Genomic DNA was extracted from the blood cell samples with the Qiagen DNeasy Blood Extraction Kit. Libraries were constructed by the immunoSEQ multiplex PCR assay. A mixture of 60 forward primers for TCR Vbeta segments and 13 reverse primers for TCR Jbeta segments was used in the multiplex PCR. The CDR3 region of rearranged TCR beta genes was amplified from genomic DNA with a multiplex PCR assay. Amplified TCR beta libraries were sequenced as 87-base-pair reads on the Illumina HiSeq System. Regarding the original processing steps: Across the roughly 600 repertoires, a later analysis counted about 81 million unique TCR beta chains, around 11 million of which were shared by at least two donors. A nearest-neighbor algorithm error-corrected the raw reads and collapsed the reads into unique sequences, merging closely related sequences to remove PCR and sequencing errors. To assign V, D and J gene segments, CDR3 sequences were aligned to IMGT reference sequences. For a sequence to be retained, at least a six-nucleotide match to both a V gene segment and a J gene segment was required. Rearrangements were classified as productive when the CDR3 lacked stop codons and remained in frame with V and J, and all other rearrangements were classified as non-productive. CDR3 was defined by IMGT convention, running from the second conserved V-encoded cysteine to the conserved J-encoded phenylalanine. The earlier analysis of roughly 590 of the donors excluded sequences that lacked an unambiguous match to a single V gene segment. In an earlier analysis of 587 of the donors, V segments were called functional above 56.7% productive rearrangements and were called segregating when the between-donor standard deviation exceeded 5%. A statistical classification framework was developed to diagnose cytomegalovirus status using the catalog of TCR beta chain sequences. V and J gene assignment, in a later analysis, came from comparing TCR nucleotide sequences with IMGT/GENE-DB human TR gene sequences. Using the TCRdist pipeline, a later analysis assigned CDR3 sequences along with most-parsimonious VDJ recombination scenarios. In a later analysis, every TCR beta chain was defined by the combination of its CDR3 amino acid sequence and its V-gene family, and reads without a unique V-gene family were dropped. To address suspected cross-contamination and a sequencing artifact, a later analysis removed approximately 590 highly shared, low-generation-probability nucleotide sequences. In a later analysis, a clonal expansion index for each public chain was calculated from normalized within-repertoire ranks of inferred template counts. A later analysis computed generation probabilities with a VDJ recombination model fitted to out-of-frame rearrangements, and checked the results against IGoR. In a later analysis, hypergeometric tests were used to score TCR-TCR, TCR-HLA and TCR-CMV co-occurrence, with a repertoire-size bias correction applied to TCR pairs. A later analysis estimated false discovery rates by permuting HLA or CMV assignments 20 times. In a later analysis, co-occurring TCRs were grouped using DBSCAN, with TCRdist sequence similarity added in when clustering inside HLA-allele-positive subsets. Repertoires with fewer than 30,000 or more than 120,000 public chains, plus five repertoires with anomalous nucleotide sharing, were excluded from co-occurrence clustering. In TCRdb, the immuneACCESS table is reduced to in-frame sequences with V and J assigned. These tables do not hold every clone; where another copy was compared, an unresolved V gene accounts for under half, and the others remain unexplained. V, J and clone size derive from that table, while D and trimming were established from the DNA sequence. This sample has more than 100,000 clones in its table, and about 80% of those were observed once. 8% to 9% of the sample rests with the top ten.

Sequencing input: PBMCs. This clonotype was obtained from a female donor in good health and CMV-seropositive. This sequence uses TRBV29-1 and TRBJ1-2, with 9 bases aligning to TRBD1. The base sequence is TGCAGCGTTGAAGATACCGAGGACAGGGGAAGCTATGGCTACACCTTC. It specifies CSVEDTEDRGSYGYTF.